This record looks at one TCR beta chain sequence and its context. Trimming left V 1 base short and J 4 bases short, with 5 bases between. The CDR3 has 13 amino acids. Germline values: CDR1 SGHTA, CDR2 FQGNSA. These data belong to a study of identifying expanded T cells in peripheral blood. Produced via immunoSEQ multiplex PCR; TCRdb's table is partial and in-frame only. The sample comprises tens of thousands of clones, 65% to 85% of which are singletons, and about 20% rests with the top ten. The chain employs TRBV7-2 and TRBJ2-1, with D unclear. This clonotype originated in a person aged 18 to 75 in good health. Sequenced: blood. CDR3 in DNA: TGTGCCAGCAGCTTAGGGGATTACAATGAGCAGTTCTTC. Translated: CASSLGDYNEQFF.